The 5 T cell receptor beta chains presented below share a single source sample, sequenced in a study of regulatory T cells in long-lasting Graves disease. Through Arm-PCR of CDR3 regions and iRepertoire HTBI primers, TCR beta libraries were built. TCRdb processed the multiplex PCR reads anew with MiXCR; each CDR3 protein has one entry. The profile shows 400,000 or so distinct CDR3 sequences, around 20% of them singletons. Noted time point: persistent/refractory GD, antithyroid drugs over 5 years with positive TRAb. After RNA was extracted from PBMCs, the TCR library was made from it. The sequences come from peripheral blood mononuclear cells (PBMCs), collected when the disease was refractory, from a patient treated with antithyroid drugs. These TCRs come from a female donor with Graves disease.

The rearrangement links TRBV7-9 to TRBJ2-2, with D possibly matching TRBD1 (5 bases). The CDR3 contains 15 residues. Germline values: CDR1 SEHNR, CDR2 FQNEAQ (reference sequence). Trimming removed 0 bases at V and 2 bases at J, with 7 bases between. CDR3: CASSLATVNTGELFF. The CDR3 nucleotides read TGTGCCAGCAGCTTAGCGACAGTAAACACCGGGGAGCTGTTTTTT.

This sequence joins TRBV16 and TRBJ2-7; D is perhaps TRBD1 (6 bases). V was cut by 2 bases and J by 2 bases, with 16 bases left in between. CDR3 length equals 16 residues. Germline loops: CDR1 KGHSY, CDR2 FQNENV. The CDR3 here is CASSQLGQGNTYEQYF. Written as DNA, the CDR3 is TGTGCCAGCAGCCAACTTGGTCAGGGGAATACCTACGAGCAGTACTTC.

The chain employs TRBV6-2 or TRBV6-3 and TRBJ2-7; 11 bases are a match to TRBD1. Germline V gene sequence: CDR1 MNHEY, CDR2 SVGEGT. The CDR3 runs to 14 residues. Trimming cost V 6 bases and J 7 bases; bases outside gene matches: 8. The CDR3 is CASRTGTGGGEQYF. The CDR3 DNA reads TGTGCCAGCAGGACCGGGACAGGGGGAGGAGAGCAGTACTTC.

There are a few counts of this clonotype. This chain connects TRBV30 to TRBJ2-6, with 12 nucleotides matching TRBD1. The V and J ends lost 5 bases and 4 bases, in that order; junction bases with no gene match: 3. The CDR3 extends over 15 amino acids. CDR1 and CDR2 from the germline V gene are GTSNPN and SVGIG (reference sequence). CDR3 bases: TGTGCCTGGGGGACAGGGGGCGCGGGGGCCAACGTCCTGACTTTC. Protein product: CAWGTGGAGANVLTF. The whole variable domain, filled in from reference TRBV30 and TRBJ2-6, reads SQTIHQWPATLVQPVGSPLSLECTVEGTSNPNLYWYRQAAGRGLQLLFYSVGIGQISSEVPQNLSASRPQDRQFILSSKKLLLSDSGFYLCAWGTGGAGANVLTFGAGSRLTVL.

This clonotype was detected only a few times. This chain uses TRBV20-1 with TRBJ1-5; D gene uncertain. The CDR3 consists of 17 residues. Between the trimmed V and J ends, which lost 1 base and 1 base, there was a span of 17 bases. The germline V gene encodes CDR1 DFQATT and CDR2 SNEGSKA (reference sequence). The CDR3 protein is CSARVTAPVLSNQPQHF. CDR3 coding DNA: TGCAGTGCTAGAGTAACGGCCCCGGTTTTGAGCAATCAGCCCCAGCATTTT.